The 27 T cell receptor beta chains listed next were all sequenced from one sample in a study of blood T cells in healthy people across ages. A sample-barcoded 5' primer and a J-beta primer mix were used in a second PCR of roughly 7 to 11 cycles. TCRdb reprocessed the 5' RACE reads via MiXCR and lists one record per CDR3 protein. The repertoire holds approximately 1,700,000 distinct CDR3 sequences, about two fifths seen once, with 20% to 25% in the top ten. The sequenced material came from blood. All receptors derive from a human donor in good health.

The V call is TRBV6-1, the J call TRBJ2-7, with D possibly being TRBD1 (5 bases). This CDR3 is 13 amino acids long. CDR1 and CDR2 from the germline V gene are MNHNS and SASEGT. The V gene lost 11 bases and the J gene lost 0 bases, with 14 bases spanning the gap. The chain's CDR3 is CAVRAEFSYEQYF. Written as DNA, the CDR3 is TGTGCCGTCAGGGCAGAATTCTCCTACGAGCAGTACTTC.

This clonotype has at least ten counts. The V and J genes are TRBV7-9 and TRBJ2-2; TRBD1 or TRBD2 may be the D gene (6 bases each). This CDR3 spans 18 amino acids. CDR1 and CDR2 (germline): SEHNR, FQNEAQ (reference sequence). The V gene lost 5 bases and the J gene lost 3 bases, with 22 bases spanning the gap. CDR3 nucleotides: TGTGCCAGCAGCCTAACAGTAGGGGGGCGCGTGGACACCGGGGAGCTGTTTTTT. This sequence encodes CASSLTVGGRVDTGELFF.

This clonotype was seen ten or more times. The genes are TRBV20-1 and TRBJ2-5, with 15 bases identical to TRBD2. This CDR3 has 15 residues. V shed 5 bases and J 5 bases; nucleotides not matched to a gene: 6. In germline, CDR1 is DFQATT, CDR2 SNEGSKA (reference sequence). The CDR3 reads CSAPGLAGGGETQYF. DNA for the CDR3: TGCAGTGCTCCGGGACTAGCGGGAGGCGGGGAGACCCAGTACTTC.

The gene calls are TRBV14 and TRBJ2-3, with no clear D. CDR1 is SGHDN and CDR2 is FVKESK in the germline V gene. This CDR3 is built from 14 residues. The ends were cut back, 1 base at V and 5 bases at J, with 10 bases in the middle. CDR3 coding DNA: TGTGCCAGCAGCCAAGTTCTCAAAGGAGATACGCAGTATTTT. Its translation: CASSQVLKGDTQYF.

This clonotype has only a few counts. The chain has TRBV4-1 and TRBJ2-5; 7 bases map to TRBD2. TRBJ2-7 matches the DNA end more closely, so the J call is doubtful. The CDR3 spans 15 residues. The germline V gene has CDR1 MGHRA and CDR2 YSYEKL. The CDR3 nucleotides are TGCGCCAGCAGCCAAGATCGGACTAGTTCCTACGAGCAGTACTTC. Translation: CASSQDRTSSYEQYF.

The chain carries TRBV5-1 and TRBJ2-5, with 7 nucleotides matching TRBD1. There are 15 residues in the CDR3. Germline CDR1 SGHRS, CDR2 YFSETQ. After removal of 0 bases from V and 2 bases from J, the junction contained 4 bases not matched to a gene. The CDR3 coding sequence is TGCGCCAGCAGCTTGGGGGACAGCTTTCAAGAGACCCAGTACTTC. It encodes CASSLGDSFQETQYF.

This clonotype was seen a few times. CDR3 nucleotide sequence: TGTGCCAGCAGTTCCAGACTAGCGGGGGGGCCGGAGGAGCAGTTCTTC. Translated: CASSSRLAGGPEEQFF. The rearrangement uses TRBV28 and TRBJ2-1; 14 bases line up with TRBD2. V lost 4 bases to trimming and J lost 10 bases; unmatched junction nucleotides: 9. The CDR3 consists of 16 residues. Per germline, CDR1 MDHEN and CDR2 SYDVKM. Using reference TRBV28 and TRBJ2-1 for the parts outside the CDR3, the full variable domain is DVKVTQSSRYLVKRTGEKVFLECVQDMDHENMFWYRQDPGLGLRLIYFSYDVKMKEKGDIPEGYSVSREKKERFSLILESASTNQTSMYLCASSSRLAGGPEEQFFGPGTRLTVL.

This clonotype has a handful of counts. A much larger clone is a single base away; this may be a read error. The V gene is TRBV4-3, the J gene TRBJ2-1; TRBD2 aligns across 11 bases. The trim removed 0 bases at V and 13 bases at J, leaving 14 bases unmatched. The CDR3 length is 17 residues. In germline, CDR1 is LGHNA, CDR2 YSLEER. CDR3 residues: CASSQDHDSGGAETQFF. In DNA form, the CDR3 reads TGCGCCAGCAGCCAAGATCATGATAGCGGGGGGGCAGAGACCCAGTTCTTC.

This clonotype was counted a few times. The CDR3: CASTDEVTQYF. In DNA, the CDR3 is TGTGCCAGCACCGACGAGGTGACCCAGTACTTC. This chain connects TRBV7-9 to TRBJ2-5; D gene unclear. The CDR3 runs to 11 residues. Germline CDR1 SEHNR, CDR2 FQNEAQ (reference sequence). V lost 7 bases to trimming and J lost 7 bases, with 10 bases between them.

This clonotype was observed a handful of times. The rearrangement links TRBV15 to TRBJ2-1, with a tentative D call TRBD1 (5 bases). The CDR3 consists of 14 residues. V was pared by 0 bases and J by 8 bases, with 11 bases between. Germline V gene lookup returns CDR1 LNHNV and CDR2 YYDKDF (reference sequence). The CDR3 nucleotides read TGTGCCACCAGCAGAGATCCTTCAGGGTATGAGCAGTTCTTC. Translated, it gives CATSRDPSGYEQFF.

This clonotype was observed a few times. The chain joins TRBV29-1 to TRBJ1-5; D is possibly TRBD1 (5 bases). This CDR3 is built from 13 residues. Trimming shortened V by 7 bases and J by 2 bases, and 12 bases separated the two germline ends. Germline V gives CDR1 SQVTM, CDR2 ANQGSEA. CDR3 region: CSAGGGGNQPQHF. CDR3 coding DNA: TGCAGCGCCGGGGGGGGTGGCAATCAGCCCCAGCATTTT.

The CDR3 DNA follows: TGTGCCAGCAGCTTGGGGCAGGGAGTTATGGTTGAGCAGTTCTTC. The encoded protein is CASSLGQGVMVEQFF. The chain employs TRBV11-2 and TRBJ2-1; D may match TRBD1 or TRBD2 (5 bases each). The CDR3 totals 15 residues. Germline CDR1 is SGHAT and CDR2 is FQNNGV. Trimming shortened V by 3 bases and J by 9 bases, and 18 bases separated the two germline ends.

This clonotype was detected only a few times. The chain has TRBV6-5 and TRBJ1-2; D may be TRBD1 (5 bases). The CDR3 is made up of 14 amino acids. V was clipped by 6 bases and J by 9 bases, with 20 bases between them. Germline CDR1 and CDR2: MNHEY and SVGAGI. The CDR3, as DNA: TGTGCCAGCAGCTCGGGGGGGACCCGTTTGAGCTACACCTTC. Translation: CASSSGGTRLSYTF.

There are a few counts of this clonotype. This chain joins TRBV4-1 and TRBJ1-6; TRBD1 is a possible D gene (6 bases). Trimming removed 3 bases at V and 6 bases at J, with 12 bases between. The CDR3 length is 15 residues. In germline, CDR1 is MGHRA, CDR2 YSYEKL. The CDR3 region is CASSHLRGSNSPLHF. The CDR3 DNA sequence: TGCGCCAGCAGCCATTTAAGGGGGAGTAATTCACCCCTCCACTTT.

The CDR3 here is CASGVPNRANQPQHF. Written as DNA, the CDR3 is TGTGCCAGCGGAGTCCCCAACAGGGCGAATCAGCCCCAGCATTTT. The chain is built from TRBV14 and TRBJ1-5, with D possibly matching TRBD1 (6 bases). The CDR3 contains 15 residues. Trimming left V 8 bases short and J 4 bases short, with 18 bases between. Germline V gives CDR1 SGHDN, CDR2 FVKESK.

The chain carries TRBV5-1 and TRBJ2-7, with 9 nucleotides matching TRBD1. Germline assignment: CDR1 SGHRS and CDR2 YFSETQ. Trimming removed 4 bases from V and 4 bases from J; junction bases left unmatched: 6. The CDR3 is 14 amino acids. CDR3: CASSAGQGWYEQYF. For the CDR3, the DNA is TGCGCCAGCAGCGCAGGACAGGGGTGGTACGAGCAGTACTTC. The whole variable domain, filled in from reference TRBV5-1 and TRBJ2-7, reads KAGVTQTPRYLIKTRGQQVTLSCSPISGHRSVSWYQQTPGQGLQFLFEYFSETQRNKGNFPGRFSGRQFSNSRSEMNVSTLELGDSALYLCASSAGQGWYEQYFGPGTRLTVT.

The chain uses TRBV12-3 or TRBV12-4 and TRBJ1-1; D possibly corresponds to TRBD1 (5 bases). V was pared by 6 bases and J by 2 bases, with 10 bases between. The CDR3 has 13 residues. The CDR3 nucleotides are TGTGCCAGCAGCCGCTGGGACAACACTGAAGCTTTCTTT. Translating gives CASSRWDNTEAFF.

The table lists this clonotype with a few counts. V is TRBV7-2 and J is TRBJ2-1, with 8 bases fitting TRBD2. Germline values: CDR1 SGHTA, CDR2 FQGNSA. CDR3 size: 15 residues. V dropped 4 bases and J dropped 9; count of bases not matched to a gene: 11. The CDR3 reads CASSSPAKRGREQFF. The DNA for the CDR3 is TGTGCCAGCAGCTCCCCCGCGAAGCGGGGGCGTGAGCAGTTCTTC. The variable domain in full, with the rest retrieved from reference TRBV7-2 and TRBJ2-1, is GAGVSQSPSNKVTEKGKDVELRCDPISGHTALYWYRQSLGQGLEFLIYFQGNSAPDKSGLPSDRFSAERTGGSVSTLTIQRTQQEDSAVYLCASSSPAKRGREQFFGPGTRLTVL.

This chain joins TRBV9 and TRBJ1-2; no clear D gene. This CDR3 spans 15 amino acids. Germline values: CDR1 SGDLS, CDR2 YYNGEE. The germline V and J ends were trimmed by 4 bases and 12 bases, with 25 bases remaining between them. CDR3 nucleotides: TGTGCCAGCAGCCCACGTCGGGAGGGTATAGGAGGCGACACCTTC. Its translation: CASSPRREGIGGDTF.

V usage is TRBV24-1 and J usage is TRBJ2-3, with D possibly being TRBD1 (6 bases). The germline V gene encodes CDR1 KGHDR and CDR2 SFDVKD. This CDR3 spans 14 amino acids. Trimming took off 9 bases at V and 0 bases at J, with 12 bases between the two ends. As DNA, the CDR3 is TGTGCCACCGGGGGCCTTTCTAGCACAGATACGCAGTATTTT. It yields the protein CATGGLSSTDTQYF.

This clonotype was observed a single time. An end of the junction does not agree with germline; a read error may underlie this. The chain couples TRBV27 to TRBJ1-1; 9 nucleotides agree with TRBD1. The CDR3 extends over 16 amino acids. Germline V CDR1 and CDR2: MNHEY, SMNVEV (reference sequence). The CDR3 DNA follows: TGTGTCAGCAGCTCGTACAGGGGGCGCGGGTCAACTGAAGCTTTCTTT. Its translation: CVSSSYRGRGSTEAFF.

This clonotype was seen a handful of times. V and J are TRBV6-2 or TRBV6-3 and TRBJ2-1; TRBD2 might be the D (6 bases). The V and J ends lost 2 bases and 6 bases respectively, with 14 bases between them. The CDR3 covers 15 residues. Germline assignment: CDR1 MNHEY and CDR2 SVGEGT. DNA of the CDR3: TGTGCCAGCAGTTACAGGACGTCGCGGGGCAATGAGCAGTTCTTC. It codes for CASSYRTSRGNEQFF.

This clonotype has a handful of counts. The gene calls are TRBV7-9 and TRBJ2-7; 8 bases are a match to TRBD1. The CDR3 is 15 residues long. Germline V CDR1 and CDR2: SEHNR, FQNEAQ (reference sequence). V lost 4 bases to trimming and J lost 3 bases; unmatched junction nucleotides: 8. CDR3 sequence: CASSWWTGLNYEQYF. The DNA for the CDR3 is TGTGCCAGCAGCTGGTGGACAGGGCTTAACTACGAGCAGTACTTC.

V and J are TRBV7-9 and TRBJ2-1; either TRBD1 or TRBD2 may fit D (5 bases each). Germline CDR1 reads SEHNR; CDR2 reads FQNEAQ (reference sequence). The length of the CDR3 is 14 residues. The V end lost 1 base, the J end lost 10 bases, and 14 bases lay between the germline ends. CDR3: CASSLGGLGYEQFF. The CDR3 DNA follows: TGTGCCAGCAGCTTAGGGGGGTTAGGGTACGAGCAGTTCTTC.

This clonotype was observed a handful of times. This sequence joins TRBV5-4 and TRBJ2-4; 9 nucleotides match TRBD1. Judging by the DNA end, TRBJ2-7 fits better; the J call may be wrong. This CDR3 is 17 amino acids long. CDR1 and CDR2 (germline): SGHNT, YYREEE (reference sequence). As DNA, the CDR3 is TGTGCCAGCAGCTTGAGTGCCAGGACAGGGGACGGTGACGAGCAGTACTTC. This translates into CASSLSARTGDGDEQYF.

This clonotype has just a few counts. The CDR3 loop is CASGGEDNEQYF. DNA for the CDR3: TGTGCCAGCGGAGGGGAAGACAACGAGCAGTACTTC. This sequence joins TRBV12-3 or TRBV12-4 and TRBJ2-7; possibly TRBD2 for D (6 bases). This CDR3 comprises 12 residues. V was cut by 8 bases and J by 5 bases, with 13 bases left in between.

In this sample, this clonotype turned up a few times. The chain links TRBV29-1 to TRBJ2-7; 8 nucleotides match TRBD2. This CDR3 comprises 12 residues. CDR1 SQVTM and CDR2 ANQGSEA come from the germline V gene. The J segment lost 6 bases and the V segment lost 6 bases, leaving 7 bases of the junction unmatched. The CDR3 sequence: CSVTGLGTEQYF. Written as DNA, the CDR3 is TGCAGCGTAACGGGACTAGGGACCGAGCAGTACTTC.